These 13 T cell receptor beta chains were sequenced from one sample in a study of T cell responses to AZD1222 COVID-19 vaccine. TCRdb keeps only in-frame clones here, not all; method: immunoSEQ multiplex PCR. This repertoire shows 130,000 to 150,000 clones, about 92% found once; its top ten account for about 1.9%. Material: peripheral blood, obtained on day 0 of AZD1222 vaccination. The receptor set was obtained from an adult in good health.

This chain uses TRBV6-2 or TRBV6-3 with TRBJ2-2; D uncertain. The CDR3 extends over 13 amino acids. Trimming shortened V by 0 bases and J by 5 bases, and 4 bases separated the two germline ends. Germline assignment: CDR1 MNHEY and CDR2 SVGEGT. The CDR3 is CASSYSETGELFF. The CDR3 region has the DNA TGTGCCAGCAGTTACTCAGAGACCGGGGAGCTGTTTTTT.

V gene TRBV10-3 combines with J gene TRBJ2-3; D call uncertain. Germline V gives CDR1 ENHRY, CDR2 SYGVKD. The length of the CDR3 is 12 residues. With 0 bases removed from V and 6 bases from J, the gap between germline ends came to 4 bases. The CDR3 protein is CAISESWDTQYF. The CDR3 region has the DNA TGTGCCATCAGTGAGTCGTGGGATACGCAGTATTTT.

The chain recombines TRBV29-1 with TRBJ2-2, with 11 bases that match TRBD2. Germline V gene data show CDR1 as SQVTM and CDR2 as ANQGSEA. The CDR3 totals 15 residues. V trimming: 6 bases; J trimming: 0 bases; junction bases outside the gene matches: 3. The chain's CDR3 is CSVGTSGANTGELFF. In DNA, the CDR3 is TGCAGCGTCGGGACTAGCGGCGCGAACACCGGGGAGCTGTTTTTT.

The chain carries TRBV19 and TRBJ1-1, with a tentative D call TRBD1 (6 bases). The CDR3 spans 14 residues. Germline values: CDR1 LNHDA, CDR2 SQIVND (reference sequence). Deletions cut 5 bases from V and 4 bases from J, with 14 bases between. This CDR3 reads CASSLRSGATEAFF. The CDR3 DNA follows: TGTGCCAGTAGTCTGAGATCAGGGGCCACTGAAGCTTTCTTT.

This clone was recorded only once. The rearrangement uses TRBV15 and TRBJ1-4; D might be TRBD1 (5 bases). The V and J ends lost 3 bases and 8 bases respectively, with 16 bases between them. CDR3 length: 15 residues. Germline CDR1 and CDR2: LNHNV and YYDKDF (reference sequence). The CDR3 reads CATSRIPGVQEKLFF. The CDR3 nucleotides are TGTGCCACCAGCAGGATACCGGGGGTCCAGGAAAAACTGTTTTTT.

This rearrangement joins TRBV5-1 to TRBJ2-2, with 9 bases matching TRBD2. Germline V gene data show CDR1 as SGHRS and CDR2 as YFSETQ. The CDR3 contains 16 residues. Unmatched junction bases numbered 10, after V lost 3 bases and J lost 7 bases. CDR3 protein: CASSSREAGGGGELFF. CDR3 coding DNA: TGCGCCAGCAGCTCCAGAGAAGCGGGAGGAGGCGGGGAGCTGTTTTTT.

This clone was seen once. V usage is TRBV19 and J usage is TRBJ2-1, with TRBD2 as a possible D gene (5 bases). Deletions cut 7 bases from V and 5 bases from J, with 15 bases between. The CDR3 spans 14 residues. Germline V gives CDR1 LNHDA, CDR2 SQIVND (reference sequence). The CDR3 sequence is CASKGDPRDNEQFF. CDR3 in DNA: TGTGCCAGTAAAGGAGACCCGAGGGACAATGAGCAGTTCTTC.

The J gene is TRBJ2-7, the V gene TRBV20-1; D is unresolved. This CDR3 region has 13 residues. Trimming shortened V by 3 bases and J by 2 bases, and 11 bases separated the two germline ends. CDR1 and CDR2 (germline): DFQATT, SNEGSKA (reference sequence). The CDR3 bases are TGCAGTGCTAGTGGAGAAATAACCTACGAGCAGTACTTC. Translation gives CSASGEITYEQYF.

The gene calls are TRBV29-1 and TRBJ1-2; 9 nucleotides line up with TRBD1. The germline gives CDR1 SQVTM, CDR2 ANQGSEA. The CDR3 is made up of 14 amino acids. The V segment lost 1 base and the J segment 3 bases; nucleotides outside the gene matches: 3. The CDR3 nucleotides are TGCAGCGTTGAAGGGGACAGGGTCTACTATGGCTACACCTTC. Its protein is CSVEGDRVYYGYTF.

The rearrangement joins TRBV19 to TRBJ2-7; D is possibly TRBD1 (6 bases). CDR1 is LNHDA, CDR2 SQIVND, per germline (reference sequence). V lost 3 bases to trimming and J lost 3 bases, with 15 bases between them. This CDR3 contains 15 residues. CDR3 nucleotide sequence: TGTGCCAGTAGTATCCCCGGACAGACTCTCTACGAGCAGTACTTC. Its translation is CASSIPGQTLYEQYF.

V is TRBV6-6 and J is TRBJ1-1; D remains unclear. The CDR3 consists of 13 residues. Germline assignment: CDR1 MNHNY and CDR2 SVGAGI (reference sequence). The V and J ends lost 7 bases and 0 bases respectively, with 9 bases between them. CDR3 sequence: CASILQLNTEAFF. The DNA of the CDR3 is TGTGCCAGCATCCTACAGTTGAACACTGAAGCTTTCTTT.

The chain carries TRBV7-3 and TRBJ2-3, with a tentative D call TRBD2 (5 bases). This CDR3 is 13 amino acids long. CDR1 and CDR2 (germline): SGHTA, FQGTGA. V lost 3 bases to trimming and J lost 4 bases, with 8 bases between them. The CDR3 DNA follows: TGTGCCAGCAGCTTCCCCGGGGCAGATACGCAGTATTTT. It translates to CASSFPGADTQYF.

J is TRBJ2-7 and V is TRBV5-6, with a tentative D call TRBD1 (5 bases). V lost 0 bases, J lost 1 base, and 11 bases lay in between. This CDR3 has 15 residues. In germline, CDR1 is SGHDT, CDR2 YYEEEE. This chain's CDR3 is CASSLGAGPSYEQYF. The CDR3 nucleotides read TGTGCCAGCAGCTTGGGGGCAGGGCCTTCCTACGAGCAGTACTTC.